This TCR beta chain was identified during a study of T cell repertoires in cytomegalovirus infection (dated by TCRdb to the late 2010s). At the level of the whole study: Donor HLA type was relevant to the analysis, as public TCR beta signatures indicated carriage of CMV infection together with the matching HLA type. Study-level results and caveats: The ex vivo response was dominated by HLA-C-restricted CMV-specific TCR beta clonotypes, which also provided the single most frequent clonotype in two of eight donors. In both this cohort and an independent cohort of some 370 donors, the cumulative frequency of public TCR beta family members distinguished carriers of CMV infection plus the relevant HLA type.

Ends trimmed: V by 3 bases, J by 7 bases; bases unmatched to a gene: 13. The germline V gene (reference sequence) gives CDR1 as DFQATT and CDR2 as SNEGSKA. The CDR3 starts with the cysteine, ends with the phenylalanine, and has 17 residues. Of the read, only the CDR3 DNA is kept; its 51 bases are in frame from base 1. This clonotype has at least ten counts. There is no known antigen for this receptor. No base quality information exists; no much larger clone differs at one position. The sequencer was an Illumina HiSeq 1500. TCRdb took the public reads, trimmed them with fastp at Q25, ran MiXCR for clone calling and kept in-frame beta chains. Each entry is one CDR3 protein sequence, shown with its most common DNA and genes. The sample table lists around 310,000 distinct CDR3 sequences, 15% to 20% of them with a count of one. Approximately 12% of the sample is in the top ten clones.

Recombination connected TRBV20-1 to TRBJ1-6, and 9 junctional nucleotides match TRBD1. The TCR sequence derives from a human donor in good health (CMV status not recorded). Some clones in this sample may be carry-over from other donors' samples. Sequencing input: PBMCs. The nucleotides are TGCAGTGCTAGGCTTAGCTACGAGACAGGGGGGAATTCACCCCTCCACTTT. This is translated as CSARLSYETGGNSPLHF.